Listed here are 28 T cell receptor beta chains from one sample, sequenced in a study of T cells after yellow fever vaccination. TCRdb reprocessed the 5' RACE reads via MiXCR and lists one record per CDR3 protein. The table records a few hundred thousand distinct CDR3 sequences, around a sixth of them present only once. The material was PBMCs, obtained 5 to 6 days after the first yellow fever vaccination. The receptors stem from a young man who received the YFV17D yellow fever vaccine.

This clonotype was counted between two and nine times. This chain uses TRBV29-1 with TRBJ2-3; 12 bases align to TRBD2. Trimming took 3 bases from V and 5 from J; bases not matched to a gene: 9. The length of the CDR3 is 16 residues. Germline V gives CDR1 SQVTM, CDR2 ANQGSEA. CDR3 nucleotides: TGCAGCGTTGAGCCCCGACTAGCGGGGGTAAGAGATACGCAGTATTTT. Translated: CSVEPRLAGVRDTQYF.

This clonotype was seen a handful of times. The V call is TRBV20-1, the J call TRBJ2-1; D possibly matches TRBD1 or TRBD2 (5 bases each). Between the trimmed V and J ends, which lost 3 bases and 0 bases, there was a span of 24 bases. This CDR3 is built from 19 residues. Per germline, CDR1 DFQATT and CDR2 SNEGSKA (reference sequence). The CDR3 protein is CSASGSGTTTPSSYNEQFF. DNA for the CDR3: TGCAGTGCTAGTGGGTCGGGGACGACGACACCTAGCTCCTACAATGAGCAGTTCTTC.

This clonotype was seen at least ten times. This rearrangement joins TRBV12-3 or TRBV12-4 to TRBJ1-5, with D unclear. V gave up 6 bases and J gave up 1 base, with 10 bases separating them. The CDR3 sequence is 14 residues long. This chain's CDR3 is CASSPDISNQPQHF. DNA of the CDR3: TGTGCCAGCAGCCCCGACATAAGCAATCAGCCCCAGCATTTT.

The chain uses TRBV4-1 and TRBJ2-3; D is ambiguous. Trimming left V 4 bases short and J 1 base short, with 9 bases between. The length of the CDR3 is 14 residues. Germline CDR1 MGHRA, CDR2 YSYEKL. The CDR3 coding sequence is TGCGCCAGCAGCCGCATTGGAGGCACAGATACGCAGTATTTT. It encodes CASSRIGGTDTQYF.

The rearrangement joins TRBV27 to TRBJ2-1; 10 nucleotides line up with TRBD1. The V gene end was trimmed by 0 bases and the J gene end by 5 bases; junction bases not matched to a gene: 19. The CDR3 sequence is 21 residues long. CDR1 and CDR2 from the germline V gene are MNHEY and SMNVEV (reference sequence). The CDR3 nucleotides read TGTGCCAGCAGTTTATCGTACTGGACAGGGGGAGGGAAGTACCGCAACAATGAGCAGTTCTTC. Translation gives CASSLSYWTGGGKYRNNEQFF.

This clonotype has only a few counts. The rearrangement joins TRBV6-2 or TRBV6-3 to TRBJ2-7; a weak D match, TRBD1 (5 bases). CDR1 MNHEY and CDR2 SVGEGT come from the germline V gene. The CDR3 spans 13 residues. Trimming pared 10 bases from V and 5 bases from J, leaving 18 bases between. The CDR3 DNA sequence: TGTGCCACCAAGGGGCACCAAGAGAACGAGCAGTACTTC. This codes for CATKGHQENEQYF.

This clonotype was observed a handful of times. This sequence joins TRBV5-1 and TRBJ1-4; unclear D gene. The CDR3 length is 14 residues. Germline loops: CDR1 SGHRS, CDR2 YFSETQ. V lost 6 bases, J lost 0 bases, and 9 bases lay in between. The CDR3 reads CASKSGATNEKLFF. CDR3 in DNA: TGCGCCAGCAAGTCGGGAGCAACTAATGAAAAACTGTTTTTT.

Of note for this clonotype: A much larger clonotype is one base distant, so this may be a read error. The CDR3 here is CSILVSGGSIQYF. The CDR3 bases are TGCAGCATCTTGGTTTCGGGAGGAAGCATTCAGTACTTC. V gene TRBV29-1 combines with J gene TRBJ2-4, with 7 bases that match TRBD2. CDR3 size: 13 residues. Germline V lookup: CDR1 SQVTM, CDR2 ANQGSEA. Trimming took 8 bases from V and 9 from J; bases not matched to a gene: 13.

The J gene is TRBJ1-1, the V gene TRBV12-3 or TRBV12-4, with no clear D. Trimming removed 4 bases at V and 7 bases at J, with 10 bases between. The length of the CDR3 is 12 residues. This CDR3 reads CASSSEGIEAFF. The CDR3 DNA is TGTGCCAGCAGTTCGGAAGGGATTGAAGCTTTCTTT.

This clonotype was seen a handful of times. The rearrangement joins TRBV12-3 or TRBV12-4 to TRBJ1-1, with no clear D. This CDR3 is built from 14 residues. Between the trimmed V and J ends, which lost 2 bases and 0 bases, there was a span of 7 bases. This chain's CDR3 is CASSLLRMNTEAFF. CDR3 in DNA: TGTGCCAGCAGTTTATTACGGATGAACACTGAAGCTTTCTTT.

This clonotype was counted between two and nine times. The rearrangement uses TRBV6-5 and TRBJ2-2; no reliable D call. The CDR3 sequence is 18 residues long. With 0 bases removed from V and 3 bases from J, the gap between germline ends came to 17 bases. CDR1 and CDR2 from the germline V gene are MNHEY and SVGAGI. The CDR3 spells CASSYSAPADGDTGELFF. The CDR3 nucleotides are TGTGCCAGCAGTTACTCAGCCCCCGCGGACGGAGACACCGGGGAGCTGTTTTTT.

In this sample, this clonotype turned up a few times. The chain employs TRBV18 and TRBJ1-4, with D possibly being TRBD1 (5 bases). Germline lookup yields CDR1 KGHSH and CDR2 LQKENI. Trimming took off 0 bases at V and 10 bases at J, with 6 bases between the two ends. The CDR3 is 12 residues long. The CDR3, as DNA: TGTGCCAGCTCACCACCGGGGGGAAAACTGTTTTTT. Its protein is CASSPPGGKLFF.

The CDR3 here is CSAVRLAETTDTQYF. The DNA for the CDR3 is TGCAGTGCCGTGCGACTAGCGGAAACCACAGATACGCAGTATTTT. The V call is TRBV20-1, the J call TRBJ2-3; TRBD2 matches at 9 bases. Looked up from germline, CDR1 is DFQATT and CDR2 is SNEGSKA (reference sequence). There are 15 residues in the CDR3. Unmatched junction bases numbered 9, after V lost 6 bases and J lost 2 bases.

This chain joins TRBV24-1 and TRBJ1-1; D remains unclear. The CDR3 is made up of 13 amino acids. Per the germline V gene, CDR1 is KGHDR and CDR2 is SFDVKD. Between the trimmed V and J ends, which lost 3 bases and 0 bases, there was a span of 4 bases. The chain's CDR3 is CATSDRLNTEAFF. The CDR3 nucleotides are TGTGCCACCAGTGATAGACTGAACACTGAAGCTTTCTTT.

The DNA of the CDR3 is TGTGCCAGCAGTTACTTTCAGTCGGAAGATGAAAAACTGTTTTTT. This codes for CASSYFQSEDEKLFF. The V call is TRBV6-5, the J call TRBJ1-4; no definite D call. The V and J ends lost 1 base and 6 bases respectively, with 12 bases between them. The CDR3 runs 15 residues. Germline CDR1 reads MNHEY; CDR2 reads SVGAGI.

CDR3 coding DNA: TGTGCCAGCAGCTTTACAGCCACAGATACGCAGTATTTT. This sequence encodes CASSFTATDTQYF. The J gene is TRBJ2-3, the V gene TRBV7-9; no clear D gene. The V and J ends lost 3 bases and 2 bases respectively, with 6 bases between them. The CDR3 loop spans 13 amino acids. The V gene's germline CDR1 is SEHNR and CDR2 FQNEAQ (reference sequence).

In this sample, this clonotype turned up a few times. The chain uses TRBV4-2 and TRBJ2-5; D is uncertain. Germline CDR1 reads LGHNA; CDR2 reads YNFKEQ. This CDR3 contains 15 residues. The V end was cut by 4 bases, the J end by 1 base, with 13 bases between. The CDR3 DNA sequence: TGTGCCAGCAGCCTGCTCCGGGCCCGCCAAGAGACCCAGTACTTC. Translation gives CASSLLRARQETQYF.

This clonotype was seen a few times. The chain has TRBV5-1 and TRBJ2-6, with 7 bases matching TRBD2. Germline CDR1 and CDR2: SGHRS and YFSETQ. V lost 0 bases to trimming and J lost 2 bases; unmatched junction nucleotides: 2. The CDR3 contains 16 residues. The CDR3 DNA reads TGCGCCAGCAGCTTGGCCGGGGGGACTGGGGCCAACGTCCTGACTTTC. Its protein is CASSLAGGTGANVLTF. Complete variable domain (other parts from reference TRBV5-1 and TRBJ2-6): KAGVTQTPRYLIKTRGQQVTLSCSPISGHRSVSWYQQTPGQGLQFLFEYFSETQRNKGNFPGRFSGRQFSNSRSEMNVSTLELGDSALYLCASSLAGGTGANVLTFGAGSRLTVL.

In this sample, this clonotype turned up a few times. CDR3 coding DNA: TGTGCCAGCAAGAAGGTAGGGACAGGCTTCAATGAGCAGTTCTTC. Its translation is CASKKVGTGFNEQFF. This chain uses TRBV12-3 or TRBV12-4 with TRBJ2-1; the match to TRBD1 covers 8 bases. The CDR3 totals 15 residues. V dropped 7 bases and J dropped 6; count of bases not matched to a gene: 11.

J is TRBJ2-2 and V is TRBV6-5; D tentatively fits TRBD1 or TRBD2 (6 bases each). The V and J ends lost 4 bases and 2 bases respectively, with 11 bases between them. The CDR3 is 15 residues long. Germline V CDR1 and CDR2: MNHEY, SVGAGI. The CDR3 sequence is CASSWYGGNTGELFF. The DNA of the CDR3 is TGTGCCAGCAGTTGGTACGGGGGCAACACCGGGGAGCTGTTTTTT.

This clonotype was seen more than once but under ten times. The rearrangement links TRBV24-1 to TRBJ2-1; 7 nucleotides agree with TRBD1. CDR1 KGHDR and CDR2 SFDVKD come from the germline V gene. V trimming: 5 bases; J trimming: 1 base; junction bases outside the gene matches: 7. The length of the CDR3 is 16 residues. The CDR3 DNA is TGTGCCACCAGTGGGGGGACAGCTGATTCCTACAATGAGCAGTTCTTC. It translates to CATSGGTADSYNEQFF.

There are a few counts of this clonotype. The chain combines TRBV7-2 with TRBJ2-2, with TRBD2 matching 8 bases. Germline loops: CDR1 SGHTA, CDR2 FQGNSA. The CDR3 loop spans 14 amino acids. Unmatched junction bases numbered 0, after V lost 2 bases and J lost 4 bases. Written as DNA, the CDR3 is TGTGCCAGCAGCTTACGGGGGGGCACCGGGGAGCTGTTTTTT. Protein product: CASSLRGGTGELFF.

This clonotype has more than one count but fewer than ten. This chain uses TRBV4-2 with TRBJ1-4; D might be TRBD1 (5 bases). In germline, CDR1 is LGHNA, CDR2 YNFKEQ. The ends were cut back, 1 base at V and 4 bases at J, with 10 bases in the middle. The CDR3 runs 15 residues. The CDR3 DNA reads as TGTGCCAGCAGCCAAGGGGGGGAGAATAATGAAAAACTGTTTTTT. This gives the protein CASSQGGENNEKLFF.

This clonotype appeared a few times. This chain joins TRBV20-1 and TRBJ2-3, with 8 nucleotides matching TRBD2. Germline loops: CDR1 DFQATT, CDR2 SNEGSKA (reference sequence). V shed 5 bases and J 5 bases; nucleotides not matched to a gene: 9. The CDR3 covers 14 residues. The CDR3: CSAGTAGDGDTQYF. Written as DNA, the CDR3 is TGCAGTGCTGGTACAGCGGGGGATGGAGATACGCAGTATTTT.

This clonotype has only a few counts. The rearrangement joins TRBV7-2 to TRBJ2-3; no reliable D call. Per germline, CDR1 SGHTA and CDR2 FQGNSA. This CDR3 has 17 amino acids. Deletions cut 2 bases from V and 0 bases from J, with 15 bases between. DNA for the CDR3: TGTGCCAGCAGCTTACGCCTGGCGGTGACTAGCACAGATACGCAGTATTTT. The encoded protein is CASSLRLAVTSTDTQYF.

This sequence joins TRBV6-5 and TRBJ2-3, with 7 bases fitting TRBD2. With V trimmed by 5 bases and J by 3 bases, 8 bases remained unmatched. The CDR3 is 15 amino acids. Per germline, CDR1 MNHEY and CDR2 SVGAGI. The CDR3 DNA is TGTGCCAGCAGTCTGACTCGGCGGGGGACAGATACGCAGTATTTT. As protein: CASSLTRRGTDTQYF.

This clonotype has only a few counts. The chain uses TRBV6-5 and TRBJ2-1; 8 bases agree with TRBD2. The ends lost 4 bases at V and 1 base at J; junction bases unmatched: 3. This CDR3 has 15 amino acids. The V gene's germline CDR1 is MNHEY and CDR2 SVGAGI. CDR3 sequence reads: CASSSRGGSYNEQFF. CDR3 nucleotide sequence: TGTGCCAGCAGTTCCCGGGGGGGTTCCTACAATGAGCAGTTCTTC.

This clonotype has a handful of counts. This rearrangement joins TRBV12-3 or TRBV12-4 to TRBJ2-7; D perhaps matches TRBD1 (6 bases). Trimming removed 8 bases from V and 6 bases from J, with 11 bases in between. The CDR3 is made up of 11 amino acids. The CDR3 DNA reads TGTGCCAGCGGCCACAGGGCCGAGCAGTACTTC. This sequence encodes CASGHRAEQYF.